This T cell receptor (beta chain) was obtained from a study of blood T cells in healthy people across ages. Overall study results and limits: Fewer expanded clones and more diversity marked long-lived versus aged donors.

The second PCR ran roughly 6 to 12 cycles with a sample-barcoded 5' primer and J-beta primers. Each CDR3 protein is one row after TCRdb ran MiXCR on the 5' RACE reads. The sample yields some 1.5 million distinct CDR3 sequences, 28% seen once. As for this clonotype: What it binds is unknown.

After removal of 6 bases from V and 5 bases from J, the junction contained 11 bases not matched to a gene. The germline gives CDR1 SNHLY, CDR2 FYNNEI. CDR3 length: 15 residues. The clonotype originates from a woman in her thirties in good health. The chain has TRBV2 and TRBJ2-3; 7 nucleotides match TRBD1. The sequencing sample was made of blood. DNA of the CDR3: TGTGCCAGCAGGAAACAGGGGTTAGAGGGAGATACGCAGTATTTT. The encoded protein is CASRKQGLEGDTQYF.